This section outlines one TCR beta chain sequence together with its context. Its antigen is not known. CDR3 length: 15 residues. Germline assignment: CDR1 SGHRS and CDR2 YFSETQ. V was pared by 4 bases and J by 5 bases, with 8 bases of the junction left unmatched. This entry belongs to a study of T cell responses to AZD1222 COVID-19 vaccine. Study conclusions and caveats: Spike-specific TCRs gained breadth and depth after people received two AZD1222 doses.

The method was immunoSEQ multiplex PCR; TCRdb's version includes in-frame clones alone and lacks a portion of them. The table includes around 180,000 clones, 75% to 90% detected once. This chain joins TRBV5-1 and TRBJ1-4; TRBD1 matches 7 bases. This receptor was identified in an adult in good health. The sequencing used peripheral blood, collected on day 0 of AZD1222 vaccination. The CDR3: CASSGRDSLNEKLFF. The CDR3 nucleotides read TGCGCCAGCAGCGGGCGGGACAGCCTAAATGAAAAACTGTTTTTT.